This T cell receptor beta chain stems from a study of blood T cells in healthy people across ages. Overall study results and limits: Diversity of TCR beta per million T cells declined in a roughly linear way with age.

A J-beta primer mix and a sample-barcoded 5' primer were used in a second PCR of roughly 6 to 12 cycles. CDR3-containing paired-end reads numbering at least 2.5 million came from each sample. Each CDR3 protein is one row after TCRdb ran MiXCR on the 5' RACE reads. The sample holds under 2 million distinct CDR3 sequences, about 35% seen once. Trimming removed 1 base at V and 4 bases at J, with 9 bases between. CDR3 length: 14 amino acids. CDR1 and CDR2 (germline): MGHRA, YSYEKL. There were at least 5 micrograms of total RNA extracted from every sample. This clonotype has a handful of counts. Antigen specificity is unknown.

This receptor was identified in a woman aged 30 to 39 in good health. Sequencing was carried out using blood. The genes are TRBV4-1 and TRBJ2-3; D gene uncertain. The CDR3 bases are TGCGCCAGCAGCCAAGCGGTCGGATCAGATACGCAGTATTTT. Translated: CASSQAVGSDTQYF.